This T cell receptor (beta chain) is from a study of T cells after yellow fever vaccination (dated by TCRdb to between 2019 and 2020). At the level of the whole study: The SMART-Seq v4 Ultra Low Input RNA kit was used to prepare libraries from fractions with low cell numbers. Bulk TCR alpha and beta repertoires were sequenced longitudinally to track T-cell clones before and after primary and booster YFV17D yellow fever vaccination. Two healthy male donors, one aged 18 to 29 and one aged 30 to 40 years, made up the cohort. Blood was collected at multiple timepoints before and after primary and secondary immunization, and bulk PBMC replicates and cell subsets were isolated. On the study overall, not on this receptor specifically: Because abundant contaminating clonotypes from the bulk population could be contained in FACS-sorted repertoires, computational filtering was required. A small fraction of clonotypes showed up in both the CD4 and CD8 compartments, probably as a result of convergent recombination. The study included only two donors, which limits how far the findings can be generalized. Compared with the primary T-cell response, the secondary T-cell response was weaker but faster, peaking on day 5 rather than day 15. After the booster, most clones that had expanded after primary vaccination were detected again (about 97% of CD4 and under 90% of CD8), suggesting broad maintenance of memory.

In its sample, this clonotype was seen a few times. Its specific antigen is unknown. Base qualities were left out, and no much larger clone turns up one base away. V loses 0 bases of germline sequence and J loses 5 bases, and the interval between the two ends is 17 bases. Spanning cysteine to phenylalanine, the CDR3 consists of 16 amino acids. Only the CDR3 part of the read is kept: 48 bases, read in frame from the first base. The germline V gene specifies SGHRS as CDR1 and YFSETQ as CDR2. Interpreted using the paper, the treatment or condition label stands for: live attenuated yellow fever vaccine strain. At every blood-draw timepoint, two biological replicates of bulk PBMCs were collected. PBMCs were isolated from peripheral blood using a standard Ficoll-Paque protocol. TriZol was used to extract RNA from bulk PBMCs, from CD4 and CD8 fractions, and from dextramer-positive and dextramer-negative fractions.

Sequencing relied on an Illumina NovaSeq 6000. TCR cDNA was made using 5'RACE template switching, a step that added a universal primer site and unique molecular identifiers. Priming of cDNA synthesis was performed from both the TCR alpha and TCR beta constant segments. Library amplification used two PCR steps, and the second PCR step added sample barcodes and sequencing adapters. Libraries were sequenced on Illumina HiSeq 2500 (2x100 bp) or NovaSeq (2x150 bp). The authors' pipeline ran thus. Demultiplexing of reads and collapsing into UMI consensus sequences were performed with MIGEC, and V(D)J alignment was carried out with MiXCR. Vaccine-responding clonotypes were defined with edgeR using replicate PBMC samples, requiring FDR below 0.01 and a log2 fold change above 5 up to day 15. Each bulk clonotype received a CD4 or CD8 identity based on whether the sequenced CD4 or CD8 repertoire contained that clonotype at higher abundance. Using fastp at Q25 and MiXCR, TCRdb reprocessed the public reads and kept productive beta chains. Rows matching on CDR3 protein sequence are summarized as one entry with the most common DNA and genes. The V and J calls shown here were made by TCRdb, not taken from the authors' results. Present in this sample are hundreds of thousands of distinct CDR3 sequences, around 3.9% of which were seen just once. The ten largest account for 20% to 25% of the sample.

The source is a man aged 18-30 years who received the YFV17D yellow fever vaccine. Here the chain combines TRBV5-1 and TRBJ1-2, with the D gene not clear enough to name. The specimen comprised PBMCs, sampled on the day of the yellow fever booster vaccination. CDR3 sequence: CASSLAGISTLYGYTF. The DNA is TGCGCCAGCAGCTTGGCAGGAATAAGCACTTTATATGGCTACACCTTC.